These T cell receptor beta chains were read from a single sample in a study of cytomegalovirus exposure and HLA in healthy donors. The method was immunoSEQ multiplex PCR; TCRdb's version includes in-frame clones alone and lacks a portion of them. The table shows 120,000 to 150,000 clones, with around a tenth occurring only once. The sample comprised PBMCs. The receptors were gathered from a male donor in good health and CMV-seronegative. CDR3s include the opening cysteine and the closing phenylalanine or tryptophan. A D gene is named only where the DNA matches it firmly. Clone sizes are given selectively: once, few, many, or a class where the clone is expanded.

>TRBD2|TRBV7-2|-|TRBJ2-1
CASSLGWTSGRAINEQFF
TGTGCCAGCAGCTTAGGGTGGACTAGCGGGAGGGCCATCAATGAGCAGTTCTTC
>TRBD2|TRBV5-4|-|TRBJ2-1
CASSSRDYGFGEQFF
TGTGCCAGCAGCTCAAGGGACTACGGATTTGGTGAGCAGTTCTTC
>TRBD1|TRBV11-2|-|TRBJ2-4
CASSPPGQGHIQYF
TGTGCCAGCAGCCCTCCGGGACAGGGGCACATTCAGTACTTC
>TRBD1|TRBV5-1|few|TRBJ1-4
CASSLSGQGIEKLFF
TGCGCCAGCAGCTTGTCGGGACAGGGGATTGAAAAACTGTTTTTT
>-|TRBV14|-|TRBJ1-4
CASSEGLWGGDNEKLFF
TGTGCCAGCAGCGAAGGCCTCTGGGGGGGCGATAATGAAAAACTGTTTTTT
>-|TRBV19|-|TRBJ2-7
CASSIARGSYEQYF
TGTGCCAGTAGTATAGCTCGGGGCTCCTACGAGCAGTACTTC
>TRBD1|TRBV6-5|few|TRBJ1-4
CASSYSGTGHEKLFF
TGTGCCAGCAGTTACTCCGGGACAGGCCATGAAAAACTGTTTTTT
>-|TRBV29-1|few|TRBJ1-1
CSVGNDRMRTEAFF
TGCAGCGTTGGAAACGACAGGATGAGGACTGAAGCTTTCTTT
>-|TRBV19|few|TRBJ2-7
CASSPGLPYEQYF
TGTGCCAGTAGTCCGGGACTTCCCTACGAGCAGTACTTC
>TRBD1|TRBV4-3|-|TRBJ1-1
CASSQDRIQGAAEAFF
TGCGCCAGCAGCCAAGACAGGATTCAGGGGGCAGCTGAAGCTTTCTTT
>-|TRBV27|-|TRBJ2-7
CASSLLPSRRGAYEQYF
TGTGCCAGCAGTTTATTGCCAAGTCGCCGGGGAGCCTACGAGCAGTACTTC
>-|TRBV7-9|-|TRBJ2-7
CASSPQGGSGYEQYF
TGTGCCAGCAGCCCGCAGGGGGGTTCGGGCTACGAGCAGTACTTC
>TRBD2|TRBV4-2|few|TRBJ2-1
CASSQTSGRLNEQFF
TGTGCCAGCAGCCAGACTAGCGGGAGATTGAATGAGCAGTTCTTC
>TRBD1|TRBV5-6|few|TRBJ1-5
CASSSRDRGLEQPQHF
TGTGCCAGCAGCTCACGGGACAGGGGGCTGGAGCAGCCCCAGCATTTT
>-|TRBV25-1|few|TRBJ1-6
CASSPGKTYSNSPLHF
TGTGCCAGCAGCCCCGGGAAGACTTATAGCAATTCACCCCTCCACTTT
>-|TRBV11-2|few|TRBJ2-7
CASSLDSYEQYF
TGTGCCAGCAGCTTAGACAGCTACGAGCAGTACTTC
>TRBD2|TRBV28|-|TRBJ2-4
CASARGGATLAKNIQYF
TGTGCCAGCGCCCGGGGGGGGGCAACGCTAGCCAAAAACATTCAGTACTTC
>TRBD1|TRBV28|few|TRBJ1-2
CASSSSGTGGSGYTF
TGTGCCAGCAGTTCTTCTGGGACAGGGGGCAGTGGCTACACCTTC
>TRBD2|TRBV5-1|few|TRBJ2-1
CASSPTGGGGSHEQFF
TGCGCCAGCAGCCCCACCGGCGGCGGGGGGTCCCATGAGCAGTTCTTC
>TRBD2|TRBV6-5|few|TRBJ2-1
CASSYLAVSYNEQFF
TGTGCCAGCAGTTACCTAGCGGTCTCCTACAATGAGCAGTTCTTC
>-|TRBV5-6|few|TRBJ1-6
CASSERTRLPPLHF
TGTGCCAGCAGCGAAAGGACACGCTTACCACCCCTCCACTTT
>TRBD1|TRBV28|few|TRBJ2-7
CASSLSPDRTGQGQYF
TGTGCCAGCAGTTTATCGCCGGATCGGACAGGACAGGGGCAGTACTTC
>-|TRBV28|few|TRBJ1-1
CASSPGMPMNTEAFF
TGTGCCAGCAGTCCTGGCATGCCGATGAACACTGAAGCTTTCTTT
>-|TRBV6-1|few|TRBJ2-7
CASSEGTAPYEQYF
TGTGCCAGCAGTGAAGGGACAGCCCCCTACGAGCAGTACTTC
>TRBD1|TRBV7-2|-|TRBJ2-7
CASSSRDRGVYEQYF
TGTGCCAGCAGCTCCAGGGACAGGGGCGTCTACGAGCAGTACTTC
>-|TRBV6-6|few|TRBJ1-5
CASSFQQGGNQPQHF
TGTGCCAGCAGTTTTCAACAGGGAGGCAATCAGCCCCAGCATTTT
>-|TRBV5-1|-|TRBJ1-4
CASSPQGTATNEKLFF
TGCGCCAGCAGCCCCCAAGGAACAGCAACTAATGAAAAACTGTTTTTT
>TRBD2|TRBV4-2|few|TRBJ2-7
CASSSTSGNSYEQYF
TGTGCCAGCAGCTCTACTAGCGGGAACTCCTACGAGCAGTACTTC
>-|TRBV13|-|TRBJ2-7
CASSPPGGPKREQYF
TGTGCCAGCAGCCCCCCTGGGGGCCCTAAGAGGGAGCAGTACTTC
>TRBD1|TRBV4-1|-|TRBJ2-2
CASSQETGVTGELFF
TGCGCCAGCAGCCAAGAGACAGGGGTTACCGGGGAGCTGTTTTTT
>-|TRBV5-1|few|TRBJ2-1
CASSFGQNNEQFF
TGCGCCAGCAGCTTTGGACAGAACAATGAGCAGTTCTTC
>-|TRBV6-5|few|TRBJ2-5
CATQHPGETQYF
TGTGCCACCCAACACCCCGGGGAGACCCAGTACTTC
>-|TRBV14|few|TRBJ2-3
CASSPQRSGGIADTQYF
TGTGCCAGCAGCCCCCAACGGTCGGGCGGGATTGCAGATACGCAGTATTTT
>-|TRBV4-3|-|TRBJ1-5
CASSQGTGIVQPQHF
TGCGCCAGCAGCCAGGGTACAGGGATTGTTCAGCCCCAGCATTTT
>-|TRBV7-2|-|TRBJ1-5
CASSPYDQPQHF
TGTGCCAGCAGCCCCTACGATCAGCCCCAGCATTTT
>-|TRBV15|few|TRBJ2-5
CATSRDRMRGPSETQYF
TGTGCCACCAGCAGAGATCGAATGCGGGGGCCTTCGGAGACCCAGTACTTC
>TRBD1|TRBV5-4|-|TRBJ1-6
CASREGQEVRNSPLHF
TGTGCCAGCAGGGAAGGACAGGAGGTTCGTAATTCACCCCTCCACTTT
>-|TRBV4-3|few|TRBJ1-6
CASSQDLIGGRHNSPLHF
TGCGCCAGCAGCCAAGATCTAATTGGAGGACGGCATAATTCACCCCTCCACTTT
>TRBD1|TRBV4-1|few|TRBJ1-5
CASSQGGQGQRDQPQHF
TGCGCCAGCAGCCAGGGAGGACAGGGTCAGAGGGATCAGCCCCAGCATTTT
>-|TRBV7-8|few|TRBJ2-7
CASSLAPGQEQYF
TGTGCCAGCAGCTTAGCGCCAGGGCAGGAGCAGTACTTC
>-|TRBV12-5|-|TRBJ1-1
CASGLAGGTEAFF
TGTGCTAGTGGTTTGGCAGGTGGGACTGAAGCTTTCTTT
>TRBD2|TRBV10-3|-|TRBJ2-3
CAIGGTSGGYTDTQYF
TGTGCCATCGGGGGGACTAGCGGGGGTTACACAGATACGCAGTATTTT
>TRBD1|TRBV10-2|-|TRBJ2-1
CASSRDRGSYNEQFF
TGCGCCAGCAGTAGGGACAGGGGCTCCTACAATGAGCAGTTCTTC
>-|TRBV28|few|TRBJ2-5
CASSPRRRGQETQYF
TGTGCCAGCAGCCCCCGGCGGCGGGGCCAAGAGACCCAGTACTTC
>TRBD2|TRBV6-5|-|TRBJ2-3
CANIRGGGFTDTQYF
TGTGCCAACATACGGGGCGGGGGGTTCACAGATACGCAGTATTTT
>TRBD1|TRBV7-9|-|TRBJ1-5
CASSLTQGMVNQPQHF
TGTGCCAGCAGCTTAACACAGGGGATGGTCAATCAGCCCCAGCATTTT
>-|TRBV6-5|few|TRBJ1-2
CASSSRLIGGYGYTF
TGTGCCAGCAGTTCCCGACTTATCGGGGGCTATGGCTACACCTTC
>-|TRBV27|few|TRBJ2-3
CASSSPDFIGTDTQYF
TGTGCCAGCAGTTCCCCGGACTTCATTGGCACAGATACGCAGTATTTT
>-|TRBV30|few|TRBJ2-1
CAWSLVNEQFF
TGTGCCTGGAGTCTAGTTAATGAGCAGTTCTTC
>-|TRBV19|few|TRBJ1-1
CASSMVRNTEAFF
TGTGCCAGTAGTATGGTCAGAAACACTGAAGCTTTCTTT
>-|TRBV5-1|few|TRBJ1-1
CASSGQKNTEAFF
TGCGCCAGCAGCGGACAGAAGAACACTGAAGCTTTCTTT
>TRBD2|TRBV19|-|TRBJ2-2
CASSIRTSGNTGELFF
TGTGCCAGTAGTATCCGGACTAGCGGGAACACCGGGGAGCTGTTTTTT
>-|TRBV7-9|-|TRBJ2-2
CASSVRVTNTGELFF
TGTGCCAGCAGCGTCAGGGTCACGAACACCGGGGAGCTGTTTTTT